Listed below are T cell receptor beta chains from one sample, sequenced in a study of blood T cell repertoires in COVID-19. The method was immunoSEQ multiplex PCR; TCRdb's version includes in-frame clones alone and lacks a portion of them. Of just over 300,000 clones detected, roughly 90% appear once; the ten largest clones hold more than 8.5%. Sequences were obtained from PBMCs or T cells enriched from blood (not recorded which). The receptor source for this set is a woman younger than 35 who had recovered from COVID-19. Both conserved end residues are part of each CDR3. Size values are once, few and many counts, or a class for expanded clones, and some rows have none.

TRBV4-1 | 16 | . | CASSPHGRGRVTEAFF
TRBV7-8 | 15 | . | CASSFTSGFSYEQYF
TRBV3-1/TRBV3-2 | 14 | many | CASSLGQHSYEQYF
TRBV6-1 | 15 | . | CASSERIQGRDEQFF
TRBV7-9 | 11 | once | CASSLQETQYF
TRBV24-1 | 13 | . | CATSGRGPHEQYF
TRBV11-3 | 12 | . | CASSLSGYGYTF
TRBV28 | 14 | . | CASSLARSDYGYTF
TRBV6-5 | 14 | . | CASSMDRDGNTIYF
TRBV7-9 | 15 | . | CASSLDTGFNEKLFF
TRBV19 | 17 | . | CASTIFKGTGPPNEQFF
TRBV6-6 | 15 | . | CASRGLDRLNTEAFF
TRBV5-1 | 13 | many | CASSSGSAGEQYF
TRBV25-1 | 15 | once | CASSHRRQLNSPLHF
TRBV3-1/TRBV3-2 | 9 | . | CASSPFQYF
TRBV7-9 | 12 | . | CASSGFGETQYF
TRBV14 | 16 | . | CASSQDRTGGNTEAFF
TRBV6-5 | 14 | . | CASSPSATNEKLFF
TRBV27 | 15 | . | CASSFRSQGWEKLFF
TRBV4-3 | 15 | . | CASSQTGTGFYEQYF
TRBV19 | 14 | . | CASSIGTGTQPQHF
TRBV20-1 | 11 | many | CSATKSDTQYF
TRBV7-9 | 12 | once | CASSLGLETQYF
TRBV27 | 14 | once | CASRISPGFSEAFF
TRBV9 | 14 | once | CASSPGGANQPQHF
TRBV2 | 13 | . | CASSQGPNYGYTF
TRBV28 | 15 | . | CASAIPGTGGHGYTF
TRBV5-5 | 16 | . | CASSLGQGRTSYEQYF
TRBV4-2 | 13 | . | CASSPEGGTEAFF
TRBV5-1 | 14 | . | CASSSRQGTYGYTF
TRBV4-2 | 16 | . | CASSPRGGAYNSPLHF
TRBV7-2 | 14 | . | CASSFIPGNTEAFF
TRBV5-1 | 13 | once | CASSLEQGSGYTF
TRBV7-2 | 17 | . | CASSLVPQGYGNQPQHF
TRBV18 | 16 | . | CASSPPGQGEIYGYTF
TRBV7-2 | 12 | . | CASSSTGYEQYF
TRBV4-2 | 16 | . | CASSPAGGSVVGELFF
TRBV10-1 | 16 | . | CASSETIQGQVYGYTF
TRBV27 | 13 | . | CATQFAPRTEAFF